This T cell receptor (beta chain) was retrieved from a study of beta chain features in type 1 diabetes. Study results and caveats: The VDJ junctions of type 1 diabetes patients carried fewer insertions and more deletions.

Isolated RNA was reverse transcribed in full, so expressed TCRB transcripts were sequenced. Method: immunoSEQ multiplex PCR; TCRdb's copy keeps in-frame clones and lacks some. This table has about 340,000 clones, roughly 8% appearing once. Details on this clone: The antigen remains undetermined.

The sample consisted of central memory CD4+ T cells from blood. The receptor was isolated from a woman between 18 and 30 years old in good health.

The CDR3 DNA reads as TGTGCCAGCAGCCCGACAGGGGGGAGCACTGAAGCTTTCTTT. Its translation is CASSPTGGSTEAFF. The V gene is TRBV6-5, the J gene TRBJ1-1; 9 bases agree with TRBD1. CDR3 length equals 14 residues. Germline trimming cut 6 bases from V and 4 bases from J; bases unmatched to any gene: 6. Germline V lookup: CDR1 MNHEY, CDR2 SVGAGI.